Below, one T cell receptor beta chain is given with its context. This entry is derived from a study of blood T cell repertoires in COVID-19. Across the whole study: Specimens from acute and convalescent COVID-19 originated in the United States, Italy and Spain. In each case, the material was cDNA or gDNA derived from T cells, B-cell-depleted T cells, or PBMCs.

The CDR3 consists of 12 residues. The germline V gene encodes CDR1 SGHRS and CDR2 YFSETQ. The ends were cut back, 3 bases at V and 7 bases at J, with 8 bases in the middle. Under the authors' procedure: Researchers report that nucleated cell counts were estimated from reference gene primer amplification. Profiling relied on immunoSEQ multiplex PCR, and the TCRdb table lists in-frame clones only, not all of them. V and J calls and clone size are copied from that table; D and trimming were computed from the DNA. The sample shows 170,000 or so clones, over 80% of them seen only once. The source material was peripheral blood. The chain employs TRBV5-1 and TRBJ2-1, with D perhaps TRBD1 (6 bases). This TCR was sampled from a woman aged 40 to 50 with COVID-19, enrolled during active disease. The CDR3 sequence: CASSWGHNEQFF. The CDR3 nucleotides read TGCGCCAGCAGCTGGGGGCATAATGAGCAGTTCTTC.